Listed below are T cell receptor beta chains from one sample, sequenced in a study of blood T cells in healthy people across ages. TCRdb processed the 5' RACE reads anew with MiXCR; each CDR3 protein has one entry. This sample yields 500,000 to 700,000 distinct CDR3 sequences, of which about 30% are seen a single time; around 14% belongs to the top ten. The sample consisted of blood. These receptors were obtained from a woman of 80 years or more in good health. Both conserved end residues are part of each CDR3. Fields, in order: D gene, J gene, V gene, clone size, CDR3 protein, CDR3 DNA. D genes are given only for firm matches. Some rows have no size entry. The others give once, few or many, or a class for an expanded clone.

d_gene: NA; j_gene: TRBJ2-1; v_gene: TRBV3-1; abundance: many; CDR3aa: CASSPGLALNNEQFF; CDR3nt: TGTGCCAGCAGCCCCGGGCTAGCCTTGAACAATGAGCAGTTCTTC
d_gene: NA; j_gene: TRBJ2-1; v_gene: TRBV29-1; abundance: many; CDR3aa: CSVGWGDSYNEQFF; CDR3nt: TGCAGCGTTGGTTGGGGGGATTCCTACAATGAGCAGTTCTTC
d_gene: TRBD1; j_gene: TRBJ1-4; v_gene: TRBV4-1; abundance: NA; CDR3aa: CASSQPGTGNEKLFF; CDR3nt: TGCGCCAGCAGCCAGCCCGGGACAGGGAATGAAAAACTGTTTTTT
d_gene: TRBD2; j_gene: TRBJ2-7; v_gene: TRBV30; abundance: NA; CDR3aa: CAWSVGAGARYEQYF; CDR3nt: TGTGCCTGGAGTGTAGGGGCGGGAGCCCGCTACGAGCAGTACTTC
d_gene: NA; j_gene: TRBJ1-2; v_gene: TRBV20-1; abundance: many; CDR3aa: CSAVQGNSNYGYTF; CDR3nt: TGCAGTGCCGTTCAGGGGAATTCTAACTATGGCTACACCTTC
d_gene: TRBD1; j_gene: TRBJ1-2; v_gene: TRBV10-3; abundance: many; CDR3aa: CAISPLGTGDTYGYTF; CDR3nt: TGTGCCATCAGCCCACTCGGGACAGGGGATACCTATGGCTACACCTTC
d_gene: TRBD1; j_gene: TRBJ1-1; v_gene: TRBV28; abundance: NA; CDR3aa: CASSSMTGTGGTEAFF; CDR3nt: TGTGCCAGCAGCTCAATGACAGGGACAGGGGGCACTGAAGCTTTCTTT
d_gene: TRBD1; j_gene: TRBJ1-2; v_gene: TRBV4-3; abundance: many; CDR3aa: CASSQALQGKSYGYTF; CDR3nt: TGCGCCAGCAGCCAAGCGCTACAGGGGAAAAGCTATGGCTACACCTTC
d_gene: NA; j_gene: TRBJ1-5; v_gene: TRBV15; abundance: many; CDR3aa: CATSRAVTSNQPQHF; CDR3nt: TGTGCCACCAGCAGAGCGGTTACTAGCAATCAGCCCCAGCATTTT
d_gene: TRBD1; j_gene: TRBJ1-4; v_gene: TRBV7-9; abundance: few; CDR3aa: CASSPRTGVNEKLFF; CDR3nt: TGTGCCAGCAGCCCCCGGACAGGGGTGAATGAAAAACTGTTTTTT
d_gene: TRBD1; j_gene: TRBJ1-2; v_gene: TRBV5-1; abundance: NA; CDR3aa: CASSTGTGSYTF; CDR3nt: TGCGCCAGCAGCACGGGGACAGGGAGCTACACCTTC
d_gene: TRBD1; j_gene: TRBJ2-1; v_gene: TRBV5-1; abundance: NA; CDR3aa: CASSLEQGAEFNEQFF; CDR3nt: TGCGCCAGCAGCTTGGAACAGGGGGCGGAGTTTAATGAGCAGTTCTTC
d_gene: TRBD1; j_gene: TRBJ2-1; v_gene: TRBV5-1; abundance: once; CDR3aa: CASSLDRGFSNEQFF; CDR3nt: TGCGCCAGCAGCTTGGACAGGGGTTTCAGCAATGAGCAGTTCTTC
d_gene: NA; j_gene: TRBJ1-2; v_gene: TRBV2; abundance: few; CDR3aa: CARSSSVPGPRRDYGYTF; CDR3nt: TGTGCCAGGAGCAGCAGCGTTCCCGGACCCAGACGGGACTATGGCTACACCTTC
d_gene: NA; j_gene: TRBJ1-4; v_gene: TRBV6-5; abundance: NA; CDR3aa: CASSYSGPATNEKRFF; CDR3nt: TGTGCCAGCAGTTACTCCGGCCCAGCAACTAATGAAAAACGGTTTTTT
d_gene: NA; j_gene: TRBJ1-2; v_gene: TRBV7-8; abundance: NA; CDR3aa: CASSFSGEDGYTF; CDR3nt: TGTGCCAGCAGCTTCTCGGGGGAGGATGGCTACACCTTC
d_gene: TRBD1; j_gene: TRBJ1-5; v_gene: TRBV6-6; abundance: many; CDR3aa: CASSPPDRSSNQPQHF; CDR3nt: TGTGCCAGCAGTCCACCGGACAGGTCGAGCAATCAGCCCCAGCATTTT
d_gene: TRBD2; j_gene: TRBJ2-1; v_gene: TRBV2; abundance: many; CDR3aa: CASRGGGAGNEQFF; CDR3nt: TGTGCCAGCAGGGGCGGGGGGGCTGGCAATGAGCAGTTCTTC
d_gene: TRBD1; j_gene: TRBJ1-2; v_gene: TRBV5-1; abundance: many; CDR3aa: CASSPQGGQGSLYGYTF; CDR3nt: TGCGCCAGCAGCCCTCAGGGCGGACAGGGATCCCTCTATGGCTACACCTTC
d_gene: NA; j_gene: TRBJ2-3; v_gene: TRBV7-2; abundance: NA; CDR3aa: CANSPEWDTQYF; CDR3nt: TGCGCCAACAGCCCGGAGTGGGATACGCAGTATTTT
d_gene: TRBD2; j_gene: TRBJ2-1; v_gene: TRBV6-5; abundance: many; CDR3aa: CASSPREGVTYNEQFF; CDR3nt: TGTGCCAGCAGCCCCCGGGAGGGTGTGACCTACAATGAGCAGTTCTTC
d_gene: TRBD1; j_gene: TRBJ1-6; v_gene: TRBV13; abundance: many; CDR3aa: CASRVRTGRNSPLHF; CDR3nt: TGTGCCAGCAGAGTGAGGACAGGGCGAAATTCACCCCTCCACTTT
d_gene: NA; j_gene: TRBJ2-1; v_gene: TRBV2; abundance: NA; CDR3aa: CASSEDRGEQFF; CDR3nt: TGTGCCAGCAGTGAGGATCGCGGTGAGCAGTTCTTC
d_gene: NA; j_gene: TRBJ2-3; v_gene: TRBV5-6; abundance: NA; CDR3aa: CASSRTGGDTQYF; CDR3nt: TGTGCCAGCAGCCGGACCGGCGGAGATACGCAGTATTTT
d_gene: TRBD1; j_gene: TRBJ2-5; v_gene: TRBV10-3; abundance: NA; CDR3aa: CAISAGTGRQETQYF; CDR3nt: TGTGCCATCAGTGCGGGGACAGGGAGACAAGAGACCCAGTACTTC
d_gene: NA; j_gene: TRBJ1-6; v_gene: TRBV12-3/TRBV12-4; abundance: few; CDR3aa: CASSAVASYSPLHF; CDR3nt: TGTGCCAGCAGTGCGGTCGCCTCCTATTCACCCCTCCACTTT
d_gene: NA; j_gene: TRBJ2-7; v_gene: TRBV7-9; abundance: once; CDR3aa: CASTQMGVSSEQYF; CDR3nt: TGTGCCAGCACCCAGATGGGGGTTTCGTCGGAGCAGTACTTC
d_gene: TRBD2; j_gene: TRBJ2-1; v_gene: TRBV12-3/TRBV12-4; abundance: many; CDR3aa: CASSSFLAGDNNEQFF; CDR3nt: TGTGCCAGCAGTTCATTCCTAGCGGGGGACAACAATGAGCAGTTCTTC
d_gene: TRBD2; j_gene: TRBJ2-2; v_gene: TRBV7-9; abundance: NA; CDR3aa: CASSLGTSCTGELFF; CDR3nt: TGTGCCAGCAGCTTGGGGACTAGCTGCACCGGGGAGCTGTTTTTT
d_gene: NA; j_gene: TRBJ1-2; v_gene: TRBV4-2; abundance: many; CDR3aa: CASSQDKAQGRGYTF; CDR3nt: TGTGCCAGCAGCCAAGATAAGGCGCAGGGTCGGGGCTACACCTTC
d_gene: NA; j_gene: TRBJ2-5; v_gene: TRBV29-1; abundance: NA; CDR3aa: CSADRYNEQYF; CDR3nt: TGCAGCGCGGACAGATACAATGAGCAGTACTTC
d_gene: NA; j_gene: TRBJ1-2; v_gene: TRBV29-1; abundance: many; CDR3aa: CSAGPVDNGYTF; CDR3nt: TGCAGCGCCGGACCGGTGGATAATGGCTACACCTTC
d_gene: NA; j_gene: TRBJ1-1; v_gene: TRBV29-1; abundance: many; CDR3aa: CSARTEGVFTEAFF; CDR3nt: TGCAGCGCCCGGACCGAAGGAGTGTTCACTGAAGCTTTCTTT
d_gene: NA; j_gene: TRBJ2-7; v_gene: TRBV5-1; abundance: many; CDR3aa: CASSLDYGYEQYF; CDR3nt: TGCGCCAGCAGCTTGGATTACGGCTACGAGCAGTACTTC
d_gene: TRBD1; j_gene: TRBJ1-5; v_gene: TRBV27; abundance: few; CDR3aa: CASAIGTGGNQPQHF; CDR3nt: TGTGCCAGCGCGATCGGGACAGGGGGCAATCAGCCCCAGCATTTT
d_gene: NA; j_gene: TRBJ2-6; v_gene: TRBV6-6; abundance: many; CDR3aa: CASSYSTAVGAGANVLTF; CDR3nt: TGTGCCAGCAGTTACTCGACGGCCGTGGGGGCTGGGGCCAACGTCCTGACTTTC